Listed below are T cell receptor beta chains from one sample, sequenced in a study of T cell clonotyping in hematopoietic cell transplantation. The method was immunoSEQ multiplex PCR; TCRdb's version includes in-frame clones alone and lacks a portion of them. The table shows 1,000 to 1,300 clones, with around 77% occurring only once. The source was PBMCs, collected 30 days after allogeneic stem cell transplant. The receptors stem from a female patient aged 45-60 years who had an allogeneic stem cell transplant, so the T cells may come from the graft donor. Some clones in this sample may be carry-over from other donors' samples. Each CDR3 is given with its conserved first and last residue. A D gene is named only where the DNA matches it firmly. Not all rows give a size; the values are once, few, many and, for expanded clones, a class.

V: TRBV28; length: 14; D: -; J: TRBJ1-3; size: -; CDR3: CASTLGGSGNTIYF; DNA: TGTGCCAGCACCCTAGGGGGGTCTGGAAACACCATATATTTT
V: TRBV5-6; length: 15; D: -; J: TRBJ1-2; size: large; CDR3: CASSLFSQAQDGYTF; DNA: TGTGCCAGCAGCTTGTTCTCCCAGGCCCAAGATGGCTACACCTTC
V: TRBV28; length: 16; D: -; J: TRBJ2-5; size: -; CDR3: CASSSDLAGYQETQYF; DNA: TGTGCCAGCAGTTCCGACCTAGCAGGGTACCAAGAGACCCAGTACTTC
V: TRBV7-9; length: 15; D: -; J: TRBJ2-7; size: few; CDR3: CASSPPGTSVGEQYF; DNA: TGTGCCAGCAGCCCCCCCGGGACATCCGTGGGGGAGCAGTACTTC
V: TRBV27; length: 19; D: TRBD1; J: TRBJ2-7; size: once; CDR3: CASKGAGTGVKLRYYEQYF; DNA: TGTGCCAGCAAAGGAGCCGGGACAGGGGTTAAGCTCCGTTACTACGAGCAGTACTTC
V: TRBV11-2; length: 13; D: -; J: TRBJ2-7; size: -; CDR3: CASSLGTHYEQYF; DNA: TGTGCCAGCAGCTTAGGGACTCACTACGAGCAGTACTTC
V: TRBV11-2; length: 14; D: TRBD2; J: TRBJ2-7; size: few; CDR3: CASSFSGNSYEQYF; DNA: TGTGCCAGCAGCTTCAGCGGGAACTCCTACGAGCAGTACTTC
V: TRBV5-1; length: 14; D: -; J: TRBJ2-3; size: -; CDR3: CASSLAYFTDTQYF; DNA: TGCGCCAGCAGCTTGGCCTACTTCACAGATACGCAGTATTTT
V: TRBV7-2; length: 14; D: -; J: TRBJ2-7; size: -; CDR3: CASSPPNLSYEQYF; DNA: TGTGCCAGCAGCCCGCCTAACCTTTCCTACGAGCAGTACTTC
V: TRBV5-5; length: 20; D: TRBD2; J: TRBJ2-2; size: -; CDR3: CASSWGLAGAKGTNTGELFF; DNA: TGTGCCAGCAGCTGGGGACTAGCGGGAGCGAAAGGGACGAACACCGGGGAGCTGTTTTTT
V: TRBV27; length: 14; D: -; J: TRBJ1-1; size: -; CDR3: CASSLPPPNTEAFF; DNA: TGTGCCAGCAGCCTCCCACCCCCGAACACTGAAGCTTTCTTT
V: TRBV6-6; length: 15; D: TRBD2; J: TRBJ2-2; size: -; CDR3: CASSLSGSTPGELFF; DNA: TGTGCCAGCAGCCTAAGCGGGAGTACGCCCGGGGAGCTGTTTTTT
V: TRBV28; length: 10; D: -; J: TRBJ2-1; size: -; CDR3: CASSVVEQFF; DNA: TGTGCCAGCAGTGTGGTGGAGCAGTTCTTC
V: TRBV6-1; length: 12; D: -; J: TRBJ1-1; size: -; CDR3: CASIEWGGEAFF; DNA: TGTGCCAGCATAGAGTGGGGGGGTGAGGCTTTCTTT
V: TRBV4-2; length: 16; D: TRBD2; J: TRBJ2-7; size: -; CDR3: CASSPLTAGETLEQYF; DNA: TGTGCCAGCAGCCCCCTTACTGCGGGAGAAACCCTCGAGCAGTACTTC
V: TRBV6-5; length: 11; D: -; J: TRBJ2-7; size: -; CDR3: CASSWAYEQYF; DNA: TGTGCCAGCAGTTGGGCCTACGAGCAGTACTTC
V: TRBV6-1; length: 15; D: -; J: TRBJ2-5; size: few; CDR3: CASSDGSWPTETQYF; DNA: TGTGCCAGCAGTGACGGGTCCTGGCCTACGGAGACCCAGTACTTC
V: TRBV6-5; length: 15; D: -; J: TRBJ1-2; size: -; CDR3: CASSYGGVANYGYTF; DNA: TGTGCCAGCAGTTACGGTGGGGTAGCTAACTATGGCTACACCTTC